One and the same sample provided the 10 T cell receptor beta chains below, sequenced in a study of shared clonotypes between healthy human individuals. Profiling relied on immunoSEQ multiplex PCR, and the TCRdb table lists in-frame clones only, not all of them. The top ten clones hold around 13% of a sample with 450,000 or so clones, roughly three quarters of them seen once. Sequences were obtained from PBMCs. The receptor source for this set is a woman aged 40 to 50 in good health. Some clones in this sample may be carry-over from other donors' samples.

This rearrangement joins TRBV7-9 to TRBJ2-6; D tentatively fits TRBD1 or TRBD2 (5 bases each). CDR3 size: 17 residues. Germline CDR1 and CDR2: SEHNR and FQNEAQ (reference sequence). V was clipped by 3 bases and J by 0 bases, with 12 bases between them. The CDR3 nucleotides are TGTGCCAGCAGCTTGGGGGACCCGGGCTCTGGGGCCAACGTCCTGACTTTC. This translates into CASSLGDPGSGANVLTF. Based on the CDR3 plus reference TRBV7-9 and TRBJ2-6, the full variable domain is DTGVSQNPRHKITKRGQNVTFRCDPISEHNRLYWYRQTLGQGPEFLTYFQNEAQLEKSRLLSDRFSAERPKGSFSTLEIQRTEQGDSAMYLCASSLGDPGSGANVLTFGAGSRLTVL.

This clone was counted a few times. V usage is TRBV19 and J usage is TRBJ2-5; D is ambiguous. Germline loops: CDR1 LNHDA, CDR2 SQIVND (reference sequence). The V end was cut by 6 bases, the J end by 1 base, with 6 bases between. CDR3 length equals 12 residues. DNA for the CDR3: TGTGCCAGTAGAGAGAGCCAAGAGACCCAGTACTTC. Translated, it gives CASRESQETQYF.

The rearrangement joins TRBV6-6 to TRBJ2-7; D unclear. Deletions cut 3 bases from V and 1 base from J, with 7 bases between. This CDR3 spans 13 amino acids. The germline V gene has CDR1 MNHNY and CDR2 SVGAGI (reference sequence). The CDR3 spells CASSYTRSYEQYF. The CDR3 bases are TGTGCCAGCAGTTATACAAGGTCCTACGAGCAGTACTTC.

This rearrangement joins TRBV7-9 to TRBJ1-5; TRBD1 matches 9 bases. V shed 5 bases and J 7 bases; nucleotides not matched to a gene: 9. There are 15 residues in the CDR3. CDR1 and CDR2 (germline): SEHNR, FQNEAQ (reference sequence). The CDR3 bases are TGTGCCAGCAGCCCCGAGACAGGGGGAGGGCAGCCCCAGCATTTT. Its translation: CASSPETGGGQPQHF.

Notes on this clone: A far larger clone is a single base away, which makes a read error likely. At the DNA level, this CDR3 is encoded by other sequences in the same sample as well. J is TRBJ2-3 and V is TRBV30, with 10 bases lining up with TRBD2. This CDR3 is 15 amino acids long. The germline CDR1 and CDR2 sequences are GTSNPN and SVGIG (reference sequence). The CDR3 protein is CAWSELAGLTDTQYF. The CDR3, as DNA: TGTGCCTGGAGTGAACTAGCGGGACTTACAGACACGCAGTATTTT.

The rearrangement links TRBV9 to TRBJ1-3; D gene unclear. V was clipped by 0 bases and J by 0 bases, with 10 bases between them. From germline, CDR1 is SGDLS and CDR2 YYNGEE. The CDR3 is made up of 16 amino acids. The CDR3 DNA reads TGTGCCAGCAGCGTAGAAGGAACACACTCTGGAAACACCATATATTTT. The encoded protein is CASSVEGTHSGNTIYF.

A few counts support this clone. This sequence joins TRBV7-3 and TRBJ1-1, with TRBD1 as a possible D gene (6 bases). The CDR3 covers 14 residues. The germline V gene encodes CDR1 SGHTA and CDR2 FQGTGA. V lost 0 bases to trimming and J lost 1 base, with 6 bases between them. The CDR3 sequence: CASSLTGGNTEAFF. CDR3 nucleotide sequence: TGTGCCAGCAGCTTAACAGGGGGGAACACTGAAGCTTTCTTT.

With respect to this clone: A single base separates this from a much larger clone, so it may be a read error. The chain combines TRBV7-8 with TRBJ2-7; 7 nucleotides agree with TRBD1. The CDR3 runs 14 residues. Germline V gene data show CDR1 as SGHVS and CDR2 as FQNEAQ. The DNA of the CDR3 is TGTACCAGCAGCCCGACAGGGAAGGGGTACGAGCAGTACTTC. As protein: CTSSPTGKGYEQYF. The whole variable domain, remainder taken from reference TRBV7-8 and TRBJ2-7, is GAGVSQSPRYKVAKRGQDVALRCDPISGHVSLFWYQQALGQGPEFLTYFQNEAQLDKSGLPSDRFFAERPEGSVSTLKIQRTQQEDSAVYLCTSSPTGKGYEQYFGPGTRLTVT.

With respect to this clone: A far larger clone differs by one base, so this is likely a read error. The chain's CDR3 is CVWSVGRNTEAFF. The CDR3 DNA reads as TGTGTCTGGAGCGTTGGGAGGAACACTGAAGCTTTCTTT. This chain joins TRBV30 and TRBJ1-1; D call uncertain. The CDR3 totals 13 residues. The V gene's germline CDR1 is GTSNPN and CDR2 SVGIG (reference sequence).

The V gene is TRBV28, the J gene TRBJ2-5, with a possible D match to TRBD1 (5 bases). The CDR3 is made up of 19 amino acids. Per germline, CDR1 MDHEN and CDR2 SYDVKM. V lost 1 base and J 1 base, leaving 22 bases between the germline ends. CDR3 sequence (DNA): TGTGCCAGCAGTTTATCTTTCCGGGTGTCAGTGGGGCCCCAAGAGACCCAGTACTTC. Amino acid sequence: CASSLSFRVSVGPQETQYF.